The present entry profiles one T cell receptor beta chain with its context. Its antigen remains unknown. Naive CD8 cells lacked CD45RO, underwent positive selection for CCR7 and left out terminally differentiated effector memory CD45RA+ cells. These data come from a study of shared clonotypes between healthy human individuals. Points from the study as a whole: Non-shared clonotypes had lower generation probabilities than those shared by all four donors.

Here immunoSEQ multiplex PCR was the method, and the copy in TCRdb shows in-frame clones only, minus some. The sample records about 1,900,000 clones, about 94% being singletons. Trimming took off 5 bases at V and 2 bases at J, with 19 bases between the two ends. This CDR3 region has 16 residues. Germline V gene sequence: CDR1 SGHTA, CDR2 FQGNSA. The source is a man aged 18 to 30 in good health. Material: naive CD8+ T cells sorted from blood. This chain uses TRBV7-2 with TRBJ2-7, with D possibly called TRBD1 or TRBD2 (5 bases each). DNA for the CDR3: TGTGCCAGCAGCAAAGACCGGGACCCAGGTGCCTACGAGCAGTACTTC. Protein sequence: CASSKDRDPGAYEQYF.